This T cell receptor beta chain appears in the sequencing data of a study of blood T cell repertoires in COVID-19. V lost 4 bases to trimming and J lost 0 bases; unmatched junction nucleotides: 12. The germline V gene encodes CDR1 LGHNA and CDR2 YSLEER. This CDR3 spans 20 amino acids. Clones were sequenced by immunoSEQ multiplex PCR, and TCRdb holds only the in-frame ones, with some missing. The table shows more than 85,000 clones, with over 60% occurring only once. The clonotype originates from a human donor in a cohort sampled during active or convalescent COVID-19. Sequenced: peripheral blood. The V call is TRBV4-3, the J call TRBJ2-6; TRBD1 aligns across 10 bases. As DNA, the CDR3 is TGCGCCAGCAGCCGAAAACAGCCGGGACAGGGGTTCTCTGGGGCCAACGTCCTGACTTTC. It yields the protein CASSRKQPGQGFSGANVLTF.